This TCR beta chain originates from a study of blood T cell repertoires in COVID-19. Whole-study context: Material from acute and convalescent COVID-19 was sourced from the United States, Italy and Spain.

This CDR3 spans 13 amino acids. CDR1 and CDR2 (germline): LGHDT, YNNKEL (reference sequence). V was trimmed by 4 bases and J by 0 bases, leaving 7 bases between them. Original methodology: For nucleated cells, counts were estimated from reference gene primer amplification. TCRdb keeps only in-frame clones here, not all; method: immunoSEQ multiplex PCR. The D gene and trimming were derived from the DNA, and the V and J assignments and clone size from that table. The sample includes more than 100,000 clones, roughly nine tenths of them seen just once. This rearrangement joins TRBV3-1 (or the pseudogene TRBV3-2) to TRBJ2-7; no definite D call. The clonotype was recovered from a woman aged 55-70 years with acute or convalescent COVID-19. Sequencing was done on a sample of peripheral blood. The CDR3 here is CASSRHGSYEQYF. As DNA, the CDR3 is TGTGCCAGCAGCCGTCACGGCTCCTACGAGCAGTACTTC.